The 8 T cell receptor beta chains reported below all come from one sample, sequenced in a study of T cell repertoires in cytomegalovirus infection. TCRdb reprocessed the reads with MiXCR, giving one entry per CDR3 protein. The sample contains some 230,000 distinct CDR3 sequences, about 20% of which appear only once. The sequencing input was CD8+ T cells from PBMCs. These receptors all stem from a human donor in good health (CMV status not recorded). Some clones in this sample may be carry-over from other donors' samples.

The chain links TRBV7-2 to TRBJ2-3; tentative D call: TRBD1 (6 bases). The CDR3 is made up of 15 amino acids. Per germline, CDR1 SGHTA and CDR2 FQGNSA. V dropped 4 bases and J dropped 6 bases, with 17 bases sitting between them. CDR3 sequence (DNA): TGTGCCAGCAGCTCCAAAGGGACACCTCCCGATACGCAGTATTTT. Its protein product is CASSSKGTPPDTQYF.

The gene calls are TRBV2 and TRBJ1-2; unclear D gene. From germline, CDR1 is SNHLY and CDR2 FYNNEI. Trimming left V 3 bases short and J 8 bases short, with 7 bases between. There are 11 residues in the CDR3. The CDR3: CASSDPWGYTF. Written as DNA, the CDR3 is TGTGCCAGCAGTGATCCTTGGGGCTACACCTTC.

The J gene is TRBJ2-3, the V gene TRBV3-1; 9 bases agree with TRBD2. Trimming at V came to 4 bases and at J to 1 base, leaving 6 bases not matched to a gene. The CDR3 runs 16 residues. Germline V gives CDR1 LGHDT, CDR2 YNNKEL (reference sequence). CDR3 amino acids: CASSPTSGSRTDTQYF. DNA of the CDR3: TGTGCCAGCAGCCCCACTAGCGGGTCACGCACAGATACGCAGTATTTT.

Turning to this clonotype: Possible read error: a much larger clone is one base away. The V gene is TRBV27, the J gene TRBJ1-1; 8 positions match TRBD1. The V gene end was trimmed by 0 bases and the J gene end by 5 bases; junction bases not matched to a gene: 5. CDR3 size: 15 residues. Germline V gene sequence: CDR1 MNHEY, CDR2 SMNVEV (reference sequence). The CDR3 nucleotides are TGTGCCAGCAGTTTATCGGGACAGGAGATGACTGAAGCTTTCTTT. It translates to CASSLSGQEMTEAFF.

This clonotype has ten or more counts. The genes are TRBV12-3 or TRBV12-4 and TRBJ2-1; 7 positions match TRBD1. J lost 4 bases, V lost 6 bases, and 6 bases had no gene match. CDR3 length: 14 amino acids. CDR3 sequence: CASRHRGGYNEQFF. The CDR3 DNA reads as TGTGCCAGCAGGCACAGGGGTGGGTACAATGAGCAGTTCTTC.

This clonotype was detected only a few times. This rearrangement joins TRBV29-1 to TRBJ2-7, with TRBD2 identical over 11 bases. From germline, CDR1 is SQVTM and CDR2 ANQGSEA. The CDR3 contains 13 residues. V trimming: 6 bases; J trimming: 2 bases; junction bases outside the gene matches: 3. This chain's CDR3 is CSVVAGGTYEQYF. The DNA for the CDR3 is TGCAGCGTGGTAGCGGGGGGGACCTACGAGCAGTACTTC.

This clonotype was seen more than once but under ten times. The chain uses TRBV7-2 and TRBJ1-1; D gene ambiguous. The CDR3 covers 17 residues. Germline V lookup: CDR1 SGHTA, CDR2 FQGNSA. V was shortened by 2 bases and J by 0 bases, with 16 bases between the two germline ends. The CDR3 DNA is TGTGCCAGCAGCTTATCTGTAACAGACATCATGAACACTGAAGCTTTCTTT. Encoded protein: CASSLSVTDIMNTEAFF.

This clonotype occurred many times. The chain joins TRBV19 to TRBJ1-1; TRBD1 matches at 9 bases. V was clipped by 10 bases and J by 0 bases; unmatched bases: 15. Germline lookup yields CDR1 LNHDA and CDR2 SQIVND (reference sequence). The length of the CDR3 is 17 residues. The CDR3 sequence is CATLDRGPYPMNTEAFF. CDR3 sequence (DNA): TGTGCCACCTTGGACAGGGGCCCTTATCCGATGAACACTGAAGCTTTCTTT.